A single sample is the source of the 30 T cell receptor beta chains below, sequenced in a study of T cell changes during pregnancy in multiple sclerosis. Some clones are missing from TCRdb's copy, which holds only in-frame ones; the method was immunoSEQ multiplex PCR. The sample shows tens of thousands of clones, 85% to 90% of them seen only once. The starting material was CD4+ T cells from peripheral blood mononuclear cells, obtained in the first trimester of pregnancy. Receptors originate from a female donor in good health, enrolled as a control in a pregnancy study.

The chain joins TRBV28 to TRBJ1-4; maybe TRBD1 (5 bases). CDR1 and CDR2 (germline): MDHEN, SYDVKM. Trimming cost V 2 bases and J 0 bases, with 10 bases left between them. This CDR3 contains 16 residues. In DNA form, the CDR3 reads TGTGCCAGCAGTTTAAGTGGGGCAGCAACTAATGAAAAACTGTTTTTT. Translation gives CASSLSGAATNEKLFF.

This clone came up once. This CDR3 is CASSRTGGEADTQYF. CDR3 DNA sequence: TGTGCCAGCAGCAGGACAGGGGGCGAAGCAGATACGCAGTATTTT. The chain employs TRBV7-2 and TRBJ2-3, with TRBD1 matching over 11 bases. This CDR3 is 15 amino acids long. Trimming took 5 bases from V and 4 from J; bases not matched to a gene: 5. The V gene's germline CDR1 is SGHTA and CDR2 FQGNSA.

This rearrangement joins TRBV28 to TRBJ2-7, with 8 bases that match TRBD2. This CDR3 contains 15 residues. The V segment lost 3 bases and the J segment 3 bases; nucleotides outside the gene matches: 7. Germline V gene lookup returns CDR1 MDHEN and CDR2 SYDVKM. The chain's CDR3 is CASSLSAGGSYEQYF. The CDR3 coding sequence is TGTGCCAGCAGTTTGTCTGCGGGAGGAAGCTACGAGCAGTACTTC.

The rearrangement joins TRBV4-1 to TRBJ1-1; possibly TRBD1 for D (5 bases). The CDR3 runs to 18 residues. CDR1 and CDR2 (germline): MGHRA, YSYEKL. Trimming removed 1 base at V and 0 bases at J, with 18 bases between. The chain's CDR3 is CASSQGEGPNSMNTEAFF. The CDR3 nucleotides read TGCGCCAGCAGCCAAGGGGAGGGACCGAATTCAATGAACACTGAAGCTTTCTTT.

This clone was counted only a few times. This chain connects TRBV6-4 to TRBJ2-7, with 7 bases fitting TRBD2. Germline values: CDR1 MRHNA, CDR2 SNTAGT. V trimming: 5 bases; J trimming: 2 bases; junction bases outside the gene matches: 9. The CDR3 consists of 15 residues. The CDR3 DNA sequence: TGTGCCAGCAGTCCGATGGGGGGAGGGACCTACGAGCAGTACTTC. This encodes CASSPMGGGTYEQYF.

V is TRBV7-9 and J is TRBJ1-1, with 8 bases matching TRBD1. V shed 2 bases and J 0 bases; nucleotides not matched to a gene: 2. The CDR3 has 15 amino acids. Germline-derived CDR1 and CDR2 are SEHNR and FQNEAQ (reference sequence). For the CDR3, the DNA is TGTGCCAGCAGCTTACAGGGGGCTATGAACACTGAAGCTTTCTTT. It yields the protein CASSLQGAMNTEAFF.

The chain links TRBV5-1 to TRBJ2-5, with D tentatively TRBD1 (6 bases). Matching the DNA end better, TRBJ2-7 makes the J call doubtful. The CDR3 extends over 14 amino acids. Germline V gene data show CDR1 as SGHRS and CDR2 as YFSETQ. CDR3 sequence reads: CASSPDQGSYEQYF. The CDR3 DNA reads TGCGCCAGCAGCCCAGACCAGGGGTCCTACGAGCAGTACTTC.

The CDR3 here is CASSLGKNTIYF. CDR3 bases: TGCGCCAGCAGCTTGGGTAAAAACACCATATATTTT. The gene calls are TRBV5-1 and TRBJ1-3; D is uncertain. CDR3 length: 12 amino acids. The ends were cut back, 0 bases at V and 6 bases at J, with 4 bases in the middle. CDR1 is SGHRS and CDR2 is YFSETQ in the germline V gene.

The J gene is TRBJ2-7, the V gene TRBV7-2; D uncertain. V was pared by 2 bases and J by 3 bases, with 8 bases between. This CDR3 is 13 amino acids long. Germline CDR1 reads SGHTA; CDR2 reads FQGNSA. CDR3 nucleotides: TGTGCCAGCAGCTTACACATTAACTACGAGCAGTACTTC. Encoded protein: CASSLHINYEQYF.

This chain links TRBV4-2 with TRBJ2-7, with 10 positions matching TRBD2. The J segment lost 5 bases and the V segment lost 2 bases, leaving 9 bases of the junction unmatched. There are 16 residues in the CDR3. The germline V gene has CDR1 LGHNA and CDR2 YNFKEQ. In DNA, the CDR3 is TGTGCCAGCAGCCAATTTGGGAGCGGGGGGGTCGACGAGCAGTACTTC. This codes for CASSQFGSGGVDEQYF.

A few counts support this clone. V gene TRBV20-1 combines with J gene TRBJ1-1, with no clear D. Germline values: CDR1 DFQATT, CDR2 SNEGSKA (reference sequence). With 8 bases removed from V and 7 bases from J, the gap between germline ends came to 11 bases. This CDR3 has 10 amino acids. The CDR3 DNA follows: TGCAGTACTGTTAGTAATGAAGCTTTCTTT. This encodes CSTVSNEAFF.

This chain links TRBV9 with TRBJ2-3; TRBD2 matches at 11 bases. V was pared by 1 base and J by 5 bases, with 6 bases of the junction left unmatched. This CDR3 has 16 amino acids. Per the germline V gene, CDR1 is SGDLS and CDR2 is YYNGEE. The CDR3 spells CASSVTSGSYGDTQYF. CDR3 DNA: TGTGCCAGCAGCGTAACTAGCGGGAGTTACGGAGATACGCAGTATTTT.

This chain uses TRBV18 with TRBJ1-2; a weak D match, TRBD1 (5 bases). The CDR3 is 15 residues long. Germline CDR1 KGHSH, CDR2 LQKENI. Trimming cost V 2 bases and J 1 base, with 11 bases left between them. CDR3 coding DNA: TGTGCCAGCTCACCATACCAGGGCCTTAACTATGGCTACACCTTC. The encoded protein is CASSPYQGLNYGYTF. The full variable domain, its missing parts supplied by reference TRBV18 and TRBJ1-2, is NAGVMQNPRHLVRRRGQEARLRCSPMKGHSHVYWYRQLPEEGLKFMVYLQKENIIDESGMPKERFSAEFPKEGPSILRIQQVVRGDSAAYFCASSPYQGLNYGYTFGSGTRLTVV.

The chain couples TRBV28 to TRBJ2-5; 8 bases agree with TRBD1. CDR3 length: 15 amino acids. Germline V CDR1 and CDR2: MDHEN, SYDVKM. The J segment lost 3 bases and the V segment lost 6 bases, leaving 9 bases of the junction unmatched. CDR3 sequence (DNA): TGTGCCAGCAGCGGACAGGGTAGGAACGAAGAGACCCAGTACTTC. Translation gives CASSGQGRNEETQYF. The full variable domain, with the rest looked up from reference TRBV28 and TRBJ2-5, is DVKVTQSSRYLVKRTGEKVFLECVQDMDHENMFWYRQDPGLGLRLIYFSYDVKMKEKGDIPEGYSVSREKKERFSLILESASTNQTSMYLCASSGQGRNEETQYFGPGTRLLVL.

The sample holds one count of this clone. The chain combines TRBV27 with TRBJ1-6, with 7 bases aligning to TRBD1. V gave up 4 bases and J gave up 7 bases; unmatched junction bases: 7. Germline CDR1 reads MNHEY; CDR2 reads SMNVEV (reference sequence). The CDR3 totals 15 residues. In nucleotides, the CDR3 is TGTGCCAGCAGTTATAACGACAGGGAAAATTCACCCCTCCACTTT. This encodes CASSYNDRENSPLHF.

The V and J genes are TRBV10-3 and TRBJ1-5; 8 nucleotides match TRBD1. The CDR3 spans 15 residues. Germline CDR1 and CDR2: ENHRY and SYGVKD. V shed 3 bases, J shed 6 bases, and the junction held 7 bases outside the gene matches. CDR3 nucleotide sequence: TGTGCCATCAGTGAAGACAGGGGTTTGGGTCAGCCCCAGCATTTT. This codes for CAISEDRGLGQPQHF.

This clone was seen a few times. The chain is built from TRBV7-8 and TRBJ1-1, with TRBD1 as a possible D gene (5 bases). The V gene lost 0 bases and the J gene lost 6 bases, with 11 bases spanning the gap. The CDR3 contains 14 residues. Germline CDR1 and CDR2: SGHVS and FQNEAQ. CDR3 protein: CASSLAEGRSEAFF. The CDR3 region has the DNA TGTGCCAGCAGCTTAGCGGAGGGGAGATCTGAAGCTTTCTTT.

V and J are TRBV10-3 and TRBJ1-2; D perhaps matches TRBD1 (5 bases). V was trimmed by 0 bases and J by 4 bases, leaving 15 bases between them. This CDR3 has 16 residues. Germline V gives CDR1 ENHRY, CDR2 SYGVKD. The CDR3 coding sequence is TGTGCCATCAGTGAGTCGAGACAGCCAGACTCCTATGGCTACACCTTC. This codes for CAISESRQPDSYGYTF.

V gene TRBV5-1 combines with J gene TRBJ2-3; weak D call: TRBD2 (5 bases). The length of the CDR3 is 18 residues. Germline loops: CDR1 SGHRS, CDR2 YFSETQ. V dropped 0 bases and J dropped 0 bases, with 17 bases sitting between them. DNA for the CDR3: TGCGCCAGCAGCTTGGCCGGTTTAGCGCAGACTAGCACAGATACGCAGTATTTT. Translated, it gives CASSLAGLAQTSTDTQYF.

The chain links TRBV4-2 to TRBJ1-1; possible D gene TRBD1, 5 bases. From germline, CDR1 is LGHNA and CDR2 YNFKEQ. This CDR3 comprises 18 residues. V was clipped by 0 bases and J by 0 bases, with 17 bases between them. CDR3 region: CASSQDLDWWGLNTEAFF. The CDR3 nucleotides read TGTGCCAGCAGCCAAGATCTGGATTGGTGGGGCCTGAACACTGAAGCTTTCTTT.

This clone was observed a few times. The V gene is TRBV28, the J gene TRBJ2-7, with 7 bases identical to TRBD1. Trimming took 6 bases from V and 2 from J; bases not matched to a gene: 4. The CDR3 length is 13 residues. Germline CDR1 reads MDHEN; CDR2 reads SYDVKM. The CDR3 sequence is CASRRTGPYEQYF. The CDR3 DNA is TGTGCCAGCAGAAGGACAGGCCCCTACGAGCAGTACTTC.

The chain carries TRBV14 and TRBJ1-1; D remains ambiguous. Germline loops: CDR1 SGHDN, CDR2 FVKESK. The CDR3 is 15 amino acids. Trimming took 0 bases from V and 6 from J, leaving 14 bases between them. CDR3 residues: CASSQDLPEVPEAFF. The CDR3 coding sequence is TGTGCCAGCAGCCAAGATCTTCCGGAGGTTCCTGAAGCTTTCTTT.

The chain has TRBV2 and TRBJ2-7; D call uncertain. The CDR3 loop spans 14 amino acids. CDR1 and CDR2 from the germline V gene are SNHLY and FYNNEI. V was trimmed by 6 bases and J by 0 bases, leaving 12 bases between them. Written as DNA, the CDR3 is TGTGCCAGCAGGGAGAAGGCAAGCTCCTACGAGCAGTACTTC. Protein: CASREKASSYEQYF.

A note on this clone: One junction end disagrees with the germline gene, perhaps due to a read error. The V call is TRBV11-2, the J call TRBJ2-1; 12 bases agree with TRBD2. The CDR3 covers 15 residues. CDR1 and CDR2 from the germline V gene are SGHAT and FQNNGV. The CDR3 sequence: CASTLLAGGVNEQFF. The CDR3 DNA is TGTGCCAGCACCTTACTAGCGGGAGGAGTCAATGAGCAGTTCTTC.

The chain uses TRBV14 and TRBJ2-7; 8 nucleotides match TRBD2. Germline lookup yields CDR1 SGHDN and CDR2 FVKESK. This CDR3 comprises 15 residues. With 4 bases clipped from V and 3 bases from J, the junction kept 8 bases outside the gene matches. The CDR3 nucleotides are TGTGCCAGCAGCCCCCGACCGGGGGGGAACTACGAGCAGTACTTC. Its protein is CASSPRPGGNYEQYF.

The chain carries TRBV5-4 and TRBJ2-5; D unresolved. The CDR3 has 11 residues. CDR1 is SGHNT and CDR2 is YYREEE in the germline V gene (reference sequence). The V gene lost 3 bases and the J gene lost 2 bases, with 2 bases spanning the gap. The CDR3 region is CASSSQETQYF. The DNA of the CDR3 is TGTGCCAGCAGCTCTCAAGAGACCCAGTACTTC.

The rearrangement joins TRBV6-8 to TRBJ1-2; the D gene is possibly TRBD1 (5 bases). Germline CDR1 MNHGY, CDR2 SAAAGT. The CDR3 is 15 amino acids. The ends were cut back, 7 bases at V and 2 bases at J, with 17 bases in the middle. The CDR3 DNA follows: TGTGCCAGCACCTATCCCACGGGGGGGAACTATGGCTACACCTTC. The encoded protein is CASTYPTGGNYGYTF.

The rearrangement joins TRBV12-5 to TRBJ2-3; D perhaps matches TRBD2 (6 bases). Deletions cut 6 bases from V and 1 base from J, with 8 bases between. There are 13 residues in the CDR3. CDR1 and CDR2 (germline): LGHNT, FRNRAP. The CDR3 nucleotides read TGTGCTAGTGGAGCTAGCGGCACAGATACGCAGTATTTT. Translation: CASGASGTDTQYF. Complete variable domain (other parts from reference TRBV12-5 and TRBJ2-3): DARVTQTPRHKVTEMGQEVTMRCQPILGHNTVFWYRQTMMQGLELLAYFRNRAPLDDSGMPKDRFSAEMPDATLATLKIQPSEPRDSAVYFCASGASGTDTQYFGPGTRLTVL.

The chain uses TRBV13 and TRBJ2-7; possible D gene TRBD1, 5 bases. CDR1 and CDR2 from the germline V gene are PRHDT and FYEKMQ (reference sequence). The CDR3 has 15 residues. V lost 0 bases, J lost 1 base, and 10 bases lay in between. CDR3 bases: TGTGCCAGCAGCTTAGGACGGCAGGGTTCCTACGAGCAGTACTTC. Protein sequence: CASSLGRQGSYEQYF.

In its sample, this clone was seen once. The chain has TRBV5-1 and TRBJ2-1; D might be TRBD2 (6 bases). The CDR3 has 16 amino acids. Per the germline V gene, CDR1 is SGHRS and CDR2 is YFSETQ. Trimming left V 4 bases short and J 3 bases short, with 17 bases between. Here the CDR3 reads CASSGYGGEVYNEQFF. The CDR3, as DNA: TGCGCCAGCAGCGGCTACGGGGGAGAGGTCTACAATGAGCAGTTCTTC.